One and the same sample provided the 5 T cell receptor beta chains below, sequenced in a study of tumor-infiltrating lymphocytes in primary liver carcinoma. Co-extracted RNA and DNA came from around 20-30 mg of unsorted bulk tissue. A constant-region primer primed TCR beta cDNA synthesis from roughly 520 ng of total RNA. Modified slightly, ARM-PCR produced TCR beta libraries over three nested multiplex PCR rounds. Each of the first two PCR rounds ran 9 to 11 cycles with TRBV1-TRBV30 forward and C-beta reverse primers. From the multiplex PCR reads, TCRdb called clonotypes with MiXCR, one entry per CDR3 protein. This sample has 100,000 to 150,000 distinct CDR3 sequences, with 64% found just once. Sequenced: liver tumor tissue from sampling region 3. The subset here: tumor region T3, left-lateral pole. Source of these receptors: a woman aged 60-70 years with primary liver carcinoma and hepatitis B virus infection.

The table lists this clonotype with a count of one. The rearrangement links TRBV2 to TRBJ2-7, with 7 bases fitting TRBD1. The CDR3 runs to 15 residues. Germline CDR1 is SNHLY and CDR2 is FYNNEI. V trimming: 5 bases; J trimming: 5 bases; junction bases outside the gene matches: 12. This CDR3 reads CASSPGDRLAHEQYF. As DNA, the CDR3 is TGTGCCAGCAGTCCTGGGGACAGACTGGCCCACGAGCAGTACTTC.

This clonotype was recorded many times. The genes are TRBV4-1 and TRBJ2-5; D not resolved. The CDR3 loop spans 14 amino acids. Looked up from germline, CDR1 is MGHRA and CDR2 is YSYEKL. V lost 0 bases and J lost 2, with 7 bases in between. The CDR3 region is CASSQDFGQETQYF. The CDR3 DNA reads TGCGCCAGCAGCCAAGATTTCGGACAAGAGACCCAGTACTTC.

This clonotype was picked up many times. The chain uses TRBV12-3 or TRBV12-4 and TRBJ2-2; TRBD1 might be the D (6 bases). This CDR3 spans 15 amino acids. V was trimmed by 1 base and J by 6 bases, leaving 12 bases between them. CDR3 sequence (DNA): TGTGCCAGCAGTTTAGGACAGGCGGCGTCCGGGGAGCTGTTTTTT. Amino acids: CASSLGQAASGELFF.

The genes are TRBV21-1 and TRBJ1-1; the table calls TRBD1, which could not be checked here. TRBV21-1 is classified as a pseudogene. This CDR3 region has 15 residues. This CDR3 reads CTSRDRTGPNTEAFF. The CDR3 region has the DNA TGTACCAGCAGGGATCGGACAGGTCCGAACACTGAAGCTTTCTTT.

This clonotype was detected only once. The J gene is TRBJ2-7, the V gene TRBV5-1; TRBD1 agrees at 9 bases. Trimming removed 9 bases from V and 5 bases from J; junction bases left unmatched: 15. The V gene's germline CDR1 is SGHRS and CDR2 YFSETQ. This CDR3 is built from 15 residues. CDR3 in amino acids: CANRHTGTGLDEQYF. The CDR3 coding sequence is TGCGCCAACAGACATACCGGGACAGGGTTGGACGAGCAGTACTTC.